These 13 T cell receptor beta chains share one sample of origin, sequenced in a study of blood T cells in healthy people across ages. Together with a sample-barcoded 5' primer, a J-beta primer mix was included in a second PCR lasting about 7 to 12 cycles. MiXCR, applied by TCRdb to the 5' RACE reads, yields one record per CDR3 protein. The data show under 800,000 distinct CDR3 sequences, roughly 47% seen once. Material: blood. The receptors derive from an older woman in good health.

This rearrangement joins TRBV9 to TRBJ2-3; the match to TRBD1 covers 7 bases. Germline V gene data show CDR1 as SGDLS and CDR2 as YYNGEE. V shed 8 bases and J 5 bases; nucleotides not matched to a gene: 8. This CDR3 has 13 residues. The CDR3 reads CASGQARGDTQYF. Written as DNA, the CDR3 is TGTGCCAGTGGACAGGCACGGGGAGATACGCAGTATTTT.

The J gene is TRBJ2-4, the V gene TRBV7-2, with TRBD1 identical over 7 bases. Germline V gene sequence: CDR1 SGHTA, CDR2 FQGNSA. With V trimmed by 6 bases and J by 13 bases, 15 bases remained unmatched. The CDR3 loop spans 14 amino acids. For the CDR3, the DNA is TGTGCCAGCAGGCCTACAGGGGTTGGCCTCGGGCAGTACTTC. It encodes CASRPTGVGLGQYF.

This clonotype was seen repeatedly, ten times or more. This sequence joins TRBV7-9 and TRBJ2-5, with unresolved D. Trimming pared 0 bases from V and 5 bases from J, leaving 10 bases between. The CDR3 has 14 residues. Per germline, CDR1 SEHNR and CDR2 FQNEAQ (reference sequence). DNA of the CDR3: TGTGCCAGCAGCTTAGCTGAGATAGTGGAGACCCAGTACTTC. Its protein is CASSLAEIVETQYF.

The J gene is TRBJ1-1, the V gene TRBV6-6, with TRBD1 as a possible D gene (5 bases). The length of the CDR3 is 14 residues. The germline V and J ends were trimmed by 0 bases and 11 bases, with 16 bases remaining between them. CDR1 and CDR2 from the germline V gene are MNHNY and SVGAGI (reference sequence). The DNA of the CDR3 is TGTGCCAGCAGTTACTCGATGGGGGGTGGTTGGGCTTTCTTT. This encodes CASSYSMGGGWAFF.

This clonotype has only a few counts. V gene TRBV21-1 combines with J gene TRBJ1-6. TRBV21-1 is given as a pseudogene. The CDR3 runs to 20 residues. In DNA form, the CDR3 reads TGTGCCAGCAGCAAAGCCCTAGGTGGAACACTAACCTCCTATAATTCACCCCTCCACTTT. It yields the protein CASSKALGGTLTSYNSPLHF.

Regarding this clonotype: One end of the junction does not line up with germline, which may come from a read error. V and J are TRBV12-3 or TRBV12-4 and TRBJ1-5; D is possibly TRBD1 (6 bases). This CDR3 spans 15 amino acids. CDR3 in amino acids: CAGSPQGGWNQPQHF. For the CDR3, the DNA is TGTGCCGGCAGTCCACAAGGGGGATGGAATCAGCCCCAGCATTTT.

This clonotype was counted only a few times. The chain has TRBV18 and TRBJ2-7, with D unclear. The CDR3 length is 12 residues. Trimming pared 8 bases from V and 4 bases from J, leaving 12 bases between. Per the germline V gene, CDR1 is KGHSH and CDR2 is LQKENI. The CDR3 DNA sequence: TGTGCCAGCGCATCCCTAAATTACGAGCAGTACTTC. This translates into CASASLNYEQYF. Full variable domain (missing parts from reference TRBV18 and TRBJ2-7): NAGVMQNPRHLVRRRGQEARLRCSPMKGHSHVYWYRQLPEEGLKFMVYLQKENIIDESGMPKERFSAEFPKEGPSILRIQQVVRGDSAAYFCASASLNYEQYFGPGTRLTVT.

CDR3 loop: CASSLRDRADTGELFF. As DNA, the CDR3 is TGTGCCAGCAGCTTAAGGGACAGGGCGGACACCGGGGAGCTGTTTTTT. The chain uses TRBV7-3 and TRBJ2-2; 9 positions match TRBD1. Losses at the gene ends were 1 base for V and 3 bases for J; bases not matched to a gene: 3. Germline V gene lookup returns CDR1 SGHTA and CDR2 FQGTGA. The CDR3 consists of 16 residues. Full variable domain (missing parts from reference TRBV7-3 and TRBJ2-2): GAGVSQTPSNKVTEKGKYVELRCDPISGHTALYWYRQSLGQGPEFLIYFQGTGAADDSGLPNDRFFAVRPEGSVSTLKIQRTERGDSAVYLCASSLRDRADTGELFFGEGSRLTVL.

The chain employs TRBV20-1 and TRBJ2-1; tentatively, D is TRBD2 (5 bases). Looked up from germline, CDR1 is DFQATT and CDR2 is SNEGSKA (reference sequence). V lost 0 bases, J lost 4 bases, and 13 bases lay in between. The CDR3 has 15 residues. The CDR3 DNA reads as TGCAGTGCTAGAGATCCTATAGCGAATTACAATGAGCAGTTCTTC. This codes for CSARDPIANYNEQFF.

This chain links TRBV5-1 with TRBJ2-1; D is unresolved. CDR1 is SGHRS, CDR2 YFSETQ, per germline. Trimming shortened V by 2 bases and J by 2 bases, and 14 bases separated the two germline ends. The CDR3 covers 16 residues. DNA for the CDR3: TGCGCCAGCAGCTTAGCCGTGGACGTCCCCTACAATGAGCAGTTCTTC. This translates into CASSLAVDVPYNEQFF.

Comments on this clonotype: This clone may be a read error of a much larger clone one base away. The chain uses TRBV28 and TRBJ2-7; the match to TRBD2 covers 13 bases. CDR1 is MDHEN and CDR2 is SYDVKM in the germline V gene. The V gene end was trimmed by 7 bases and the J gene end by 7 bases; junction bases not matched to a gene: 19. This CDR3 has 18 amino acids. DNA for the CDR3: TGTGCCAGCACCTCAAACCGACTAGCGGGAGGCGCCTACAATGAGCAGTACTTC. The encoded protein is CASTSNRLAGGAYNEQYF.

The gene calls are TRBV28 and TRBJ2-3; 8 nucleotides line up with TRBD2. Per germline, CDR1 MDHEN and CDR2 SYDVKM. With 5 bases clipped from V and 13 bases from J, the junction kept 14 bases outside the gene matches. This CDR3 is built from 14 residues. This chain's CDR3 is CASSPGTRSFSEYF. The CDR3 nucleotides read TGTGCCAGCAGTCCCGGGACTAGATCGTTCTCCGAGTATTTT.

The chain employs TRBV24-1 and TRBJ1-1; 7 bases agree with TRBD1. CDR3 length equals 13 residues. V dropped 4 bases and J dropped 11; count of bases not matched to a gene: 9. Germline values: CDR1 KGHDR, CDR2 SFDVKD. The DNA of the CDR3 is TGTGCCACCAGTGAGCACACAGGGGCGACGGCTTTCTTT. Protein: CATSEHTGATAFF.